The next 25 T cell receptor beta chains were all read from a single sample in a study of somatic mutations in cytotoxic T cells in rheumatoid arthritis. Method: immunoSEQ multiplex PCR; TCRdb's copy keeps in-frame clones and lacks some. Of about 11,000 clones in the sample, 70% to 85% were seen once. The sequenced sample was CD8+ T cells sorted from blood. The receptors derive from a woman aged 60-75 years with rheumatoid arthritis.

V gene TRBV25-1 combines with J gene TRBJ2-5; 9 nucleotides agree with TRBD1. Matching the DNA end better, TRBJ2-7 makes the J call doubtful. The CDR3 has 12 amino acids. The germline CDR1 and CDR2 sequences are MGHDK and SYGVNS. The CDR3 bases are TGTGCCAGTGGGACAGGGCCCAACGAGCAGTACTTC. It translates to CASGTGPNEQYF.

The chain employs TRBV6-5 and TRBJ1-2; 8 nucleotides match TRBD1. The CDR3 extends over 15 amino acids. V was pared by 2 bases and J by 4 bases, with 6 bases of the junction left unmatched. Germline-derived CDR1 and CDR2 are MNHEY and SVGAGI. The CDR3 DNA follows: TGTGCCAGCAGTTACGAAGAGGGGACAGGCTATGGCTACACCTTC. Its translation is CASSYEEGTGYGYTF.

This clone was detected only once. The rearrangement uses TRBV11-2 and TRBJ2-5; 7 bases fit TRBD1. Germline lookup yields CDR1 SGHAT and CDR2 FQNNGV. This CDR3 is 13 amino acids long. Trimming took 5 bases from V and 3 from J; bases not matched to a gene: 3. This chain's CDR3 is CASSPGTEETQYF. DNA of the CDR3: TGTGCCAGCAGCCCGGGGACAGAAGAGACCCAGTACTTC. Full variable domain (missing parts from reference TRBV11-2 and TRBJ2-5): EAGVAQSPRYKIIEKRQSVAFWCNPISGHATLYWYQQILGQGPKLLIQFQNNGVVDDSQLPKDRFSAERLKGVDSTLKIQPAKLEDSAVYLCASSPGTEETQYFGPGTRLLVL.

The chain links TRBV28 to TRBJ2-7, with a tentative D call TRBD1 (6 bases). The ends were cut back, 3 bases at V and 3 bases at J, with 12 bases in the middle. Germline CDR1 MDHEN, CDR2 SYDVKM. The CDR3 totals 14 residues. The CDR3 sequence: CASSLRQGIYEQYF. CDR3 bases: TGTGCCAGCAGTTTGAGGCAGGGGATCTACGAGCAGTACTTC.

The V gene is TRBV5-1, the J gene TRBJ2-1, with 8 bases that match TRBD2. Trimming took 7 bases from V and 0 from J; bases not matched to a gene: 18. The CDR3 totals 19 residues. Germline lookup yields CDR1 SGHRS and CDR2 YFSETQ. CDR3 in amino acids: CASYPVGLELESSYNEQFF. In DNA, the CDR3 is TGCGCCAGCTATCCTGTGGGACTAGAATTGGAGAGCTCCTACAATGAGCAGTTCTTC. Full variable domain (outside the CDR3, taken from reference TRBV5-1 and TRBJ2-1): KAGVTQTPRYLIKTRGQQVTLSCSPISGHRSVSWYQQTPGQGLQFLFEYFSETQRNKGNFPGRFSGRQFSNSRSEMNVSTLELGDSALYLCASYPVGLELESSYNEQFFGPGTRLTVL.

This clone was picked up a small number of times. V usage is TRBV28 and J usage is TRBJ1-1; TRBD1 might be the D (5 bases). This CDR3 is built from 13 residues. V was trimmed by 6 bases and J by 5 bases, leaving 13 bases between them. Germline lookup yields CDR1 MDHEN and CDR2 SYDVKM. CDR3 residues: CASSYVRGTEAFF. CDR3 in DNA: TGTGCCAGCAGCTACGTCCGGGGGACTGAAGCTTTCTTT.

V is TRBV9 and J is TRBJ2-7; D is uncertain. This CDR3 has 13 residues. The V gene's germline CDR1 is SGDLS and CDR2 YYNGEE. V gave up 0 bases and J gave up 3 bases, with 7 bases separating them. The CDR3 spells CASSVGHLYEQYF. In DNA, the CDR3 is TGTGCCAGCAGCGTAGGGCACCTCTACGAGCAGTACTTC.

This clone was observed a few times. CDR3 residues: CASSSDRGDYEQYF. The CDR3 DNA reads TGTGCCAGCAGTTCGGACAGGGGTGACTACGAGCAGTACTTC. The chain couples TRBV6-5 to TRBJ2-7, with TRBD1 identical over 9 bases. The CDR3 totals 14 residues. The junction had 4 bases not matched to a gene; V was cut back by 4 bases and J by 3 bases. Looked up from germline, CDR1 is MNHEY and CDR2 is SVGAGI.

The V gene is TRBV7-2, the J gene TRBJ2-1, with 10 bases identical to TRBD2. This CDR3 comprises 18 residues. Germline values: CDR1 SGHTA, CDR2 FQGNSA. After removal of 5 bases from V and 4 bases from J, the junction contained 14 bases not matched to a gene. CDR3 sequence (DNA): TGTGCCAGCAGCCCCTATCCTAGCGGGGGCAGCCGGTACAATGAGCAGTTCTTC. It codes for CASSPYPSGGSRYNEQFF.

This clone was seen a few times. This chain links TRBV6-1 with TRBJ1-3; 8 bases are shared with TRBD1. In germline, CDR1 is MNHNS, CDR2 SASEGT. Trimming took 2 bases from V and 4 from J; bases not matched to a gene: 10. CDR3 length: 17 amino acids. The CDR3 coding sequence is TGTGCCAGCAGTGAACGACAGGGGCTAAAACACGGAAACACCATATATTTT. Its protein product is CASSERQGLKHGNTIYF.

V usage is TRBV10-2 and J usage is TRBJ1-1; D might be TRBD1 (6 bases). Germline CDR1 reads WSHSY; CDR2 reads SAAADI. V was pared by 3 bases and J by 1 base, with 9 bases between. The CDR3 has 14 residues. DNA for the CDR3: TGCGCCAGCAGTGACCAGGGGAGGAACACTGAAGCTTTCTTT. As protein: CASSDQGRNTEAFF.

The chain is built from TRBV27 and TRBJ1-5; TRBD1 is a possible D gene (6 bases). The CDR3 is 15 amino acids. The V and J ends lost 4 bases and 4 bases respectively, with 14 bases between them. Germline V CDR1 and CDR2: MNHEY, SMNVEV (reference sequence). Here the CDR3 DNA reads TGTGCCAGCAGTTCACGGGACACCACAAATCAGCCCCAGCATTTT. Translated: CASSSRDTTNQPQHF.

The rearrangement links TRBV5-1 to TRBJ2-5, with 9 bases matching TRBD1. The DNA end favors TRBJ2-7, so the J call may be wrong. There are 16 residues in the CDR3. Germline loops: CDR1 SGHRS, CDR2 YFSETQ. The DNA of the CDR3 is TGCGCCAGCAGCTCGTCTGAGACAGGGGGGATAAACGAGCAGTACTTC. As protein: CASSSSETGGINEQYF.

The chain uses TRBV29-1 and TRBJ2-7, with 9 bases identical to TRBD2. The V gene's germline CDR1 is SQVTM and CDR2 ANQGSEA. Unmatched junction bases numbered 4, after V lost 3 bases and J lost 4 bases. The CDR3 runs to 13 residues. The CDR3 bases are TGCAGCGTTGAGGGACTAGCAGGATACGAGCAGTACTTC. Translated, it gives CSVEGLAGYEQYF.

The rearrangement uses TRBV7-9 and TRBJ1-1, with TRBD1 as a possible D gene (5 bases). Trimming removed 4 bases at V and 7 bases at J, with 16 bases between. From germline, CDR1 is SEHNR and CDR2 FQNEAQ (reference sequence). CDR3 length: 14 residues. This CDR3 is CASSYETAAYEAFF. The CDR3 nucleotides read TGTGCCAGCAGCTACGAGACAGCCGCGTATGAAGCTTTCTTT. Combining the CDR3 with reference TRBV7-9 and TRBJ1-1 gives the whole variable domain DTGVSQNPRHKITKRGQNVTFRCDPISEHNRLYWYRQTLGQGPEFLTYFQNEAQLEKSRLLSDRFSAERPKGSFSTLEIQRTEQGDSAMYLCASSYETAAYEAFFGQGTRLTVV.

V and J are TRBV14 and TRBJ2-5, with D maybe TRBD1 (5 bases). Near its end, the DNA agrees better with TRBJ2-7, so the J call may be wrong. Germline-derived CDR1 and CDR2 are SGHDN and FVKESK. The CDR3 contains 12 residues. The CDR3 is CASSRDSYEQYF. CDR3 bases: TGTGCCAGCAGCCGCGACAGCTACGAGCAGTACTTC.

CDR3 sequence reads: CASSSGMALYEQYF. In DNA, the CDR3 is TGCGCCAGCAGCTCCGGGATGGCCCTCTACGAGCAGTACTTC. This chain uses TRBV5-1 with TRBJ2-7; D might be TRBD2 (5 bases). Deletions cut 3 bases from V and 3 bases from J, with 13 bases between. The CDR3 runs to 14 residues. Germline V gives CDR1 SGHRS, CDR2 YFSETQ.

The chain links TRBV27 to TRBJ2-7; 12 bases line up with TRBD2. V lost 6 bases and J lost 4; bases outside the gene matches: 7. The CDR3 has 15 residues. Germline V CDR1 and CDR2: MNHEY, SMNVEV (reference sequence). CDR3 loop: CASSQSGLAGYEQYF. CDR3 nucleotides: TGTGCCAGCAGCCAGAGCGGACTAGCGGGGTACGAGCAGTACTTC.

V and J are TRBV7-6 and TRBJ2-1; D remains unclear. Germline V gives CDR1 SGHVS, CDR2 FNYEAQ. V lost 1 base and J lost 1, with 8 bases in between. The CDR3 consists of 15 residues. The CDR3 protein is CASSLGPTSYNEQFF. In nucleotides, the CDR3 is TGTGCCAGCAGCTTAGGCCCTACTTCCTACAATGAGCAGTTCTTC. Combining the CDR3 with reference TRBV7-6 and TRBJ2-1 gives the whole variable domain GAGVSQSPRYKVTKRGQDVALRCDPISGHVSLYWYRQALGQGPEFLTYFNYEAQQDKSGLPNDRFSAERPEGSISTLTIQRTEQRDSAMYRCASSLGPTSYNEQFFGPGTRLTVL.

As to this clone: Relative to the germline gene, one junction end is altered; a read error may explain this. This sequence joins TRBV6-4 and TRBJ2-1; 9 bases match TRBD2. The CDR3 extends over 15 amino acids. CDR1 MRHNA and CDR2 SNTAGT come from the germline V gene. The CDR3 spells CASSPLAGSYNAQFF. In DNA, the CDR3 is TGTGCCAGCAGTCCCCTAGCGGGGTCCTACAATGCGCAGTTCTTC.

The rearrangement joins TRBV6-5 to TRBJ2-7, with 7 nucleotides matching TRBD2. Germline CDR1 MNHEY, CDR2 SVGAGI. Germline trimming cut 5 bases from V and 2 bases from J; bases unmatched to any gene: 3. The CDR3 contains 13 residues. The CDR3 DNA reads TGTGCCAGCAGTCAGCGGGGCCCCTACGAGCAGTACTTC. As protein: CASSQRGPYEQYF.

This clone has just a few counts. CDR3 sequence reads: CASSQTDRTVYGYTF. The CDR3 DNA is TGCGCCAGCAGCCAAACCGACAGGACAGTTTATGGCTACACCTTC. The chain is built from TRBV4-1 and TRBJ1-2; possibly TRBD1 for D (6 bases). Trimming removed 2 bases at V and 5 bases at J, with 15 bases between. This CDR3 comprises 15 residues. Per germline, CDR1 MGHRA and CDR2 YSYEKL.

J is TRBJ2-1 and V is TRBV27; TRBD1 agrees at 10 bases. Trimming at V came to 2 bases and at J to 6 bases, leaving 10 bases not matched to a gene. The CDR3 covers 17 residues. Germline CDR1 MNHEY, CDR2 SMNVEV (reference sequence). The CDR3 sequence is CASSLGTGAILSNEQFF. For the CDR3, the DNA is TGTGCCAGCAGTTTAGGGACAGGGGCTATACTTTCCAATGAGCAGTTCTTC.

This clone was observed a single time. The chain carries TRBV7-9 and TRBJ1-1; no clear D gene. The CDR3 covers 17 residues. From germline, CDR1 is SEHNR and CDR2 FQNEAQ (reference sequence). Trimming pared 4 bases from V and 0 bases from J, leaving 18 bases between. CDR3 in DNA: TGTGCCAGCAGCTCCCGACGGGGAACGAGAGTGAACACTGAAGCTTTCTTT. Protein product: CASSSRRGTRVNTEAFF.

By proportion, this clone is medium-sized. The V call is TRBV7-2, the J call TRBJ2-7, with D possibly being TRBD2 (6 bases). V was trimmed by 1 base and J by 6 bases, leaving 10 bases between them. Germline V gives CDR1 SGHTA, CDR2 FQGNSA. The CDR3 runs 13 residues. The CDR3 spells CASSLGGGAEQYF. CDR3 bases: TGTGCCAGCAGCTTAGGGGGAGGAGCCGAGCAGTACTTC.